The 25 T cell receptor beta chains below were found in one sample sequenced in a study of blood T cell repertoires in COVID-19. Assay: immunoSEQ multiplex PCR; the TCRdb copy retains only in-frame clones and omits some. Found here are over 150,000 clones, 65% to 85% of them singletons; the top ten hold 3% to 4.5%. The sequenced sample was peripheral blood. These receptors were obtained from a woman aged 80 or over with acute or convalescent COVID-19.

The CDR3 region has the DNA TGTGCCAGCAGTTACTCGAAGTCAGCGGCACCCAATGAGCAGTTCTTC. Translating it yields CASSYSKSAAPNEQFF. This chain connects TRBV6-5 to TRBJ2-1, with D tentatively TRBD2 (5 bases). CDR1 MNHEY and CDR2 SVGAGI come from the germline V gene. CDR3 size: 16 residues. Trimming took 0 bases from V and 6 from J, leaving 15 bases between them.

The CDR3 DNA is TGTGCCAGCTCACTCCTGGGGGGATTGAATCAGCCCCAGCATTTT. This gives the protein CASSLLGGLNQPQHF. The V gene is TRBV18, the J gene TRBJ1-5, with D possibly matching TRBD1 (5 bases). The CDR3 runs to 15 residues. The germline V gene encodes CDR1 KGHSH and CDR2 LQKENI. Trimming left V 4 bases short and J 4 bases short, with 14 bases between. Based on the CDR3 plus reference TRBV18 and TRBJ1-5, the full variable domain is NAGVMQNPRHLVRRRGQEARLRCSPMKGHSHVYWYRQLPEEGLKFMVYLQKENIIDESGMPKERFSAEFPKEGPSILRIQQVVRGDSAAYFCASSLLGGLNQPQHFGDGTRLSIL.

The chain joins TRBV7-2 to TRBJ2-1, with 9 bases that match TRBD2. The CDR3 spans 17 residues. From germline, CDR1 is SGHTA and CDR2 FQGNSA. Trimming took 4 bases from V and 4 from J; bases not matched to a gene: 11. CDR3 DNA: TGTGCCAGCAGCTCGATGAAGGGACTAGCCTCGTACAATGAGCAGTTCTTC. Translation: CASSSMKGLASYNEQFF. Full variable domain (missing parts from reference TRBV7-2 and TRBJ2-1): GAGVSQSPSNKVTEKGKDVELRCDPISGHTALYWYRQSLGQGLEFLIYFQGNSAPDKSGLPSDRFSAERTGGSVSTLTIQRTQQEDSAVYLCASSSMKGLASYNEQFFGPGTRLTVL.

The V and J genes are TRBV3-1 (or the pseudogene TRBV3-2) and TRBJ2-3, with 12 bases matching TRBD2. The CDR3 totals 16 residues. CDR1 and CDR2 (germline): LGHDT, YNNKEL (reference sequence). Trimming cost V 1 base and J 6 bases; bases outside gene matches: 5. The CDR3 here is CASSQASGGAWDTQYF. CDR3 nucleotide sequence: TGTGCCAGCAGCCAAGCTAGCGGGGGGGCCTGGGATACGCAGTATTTT.

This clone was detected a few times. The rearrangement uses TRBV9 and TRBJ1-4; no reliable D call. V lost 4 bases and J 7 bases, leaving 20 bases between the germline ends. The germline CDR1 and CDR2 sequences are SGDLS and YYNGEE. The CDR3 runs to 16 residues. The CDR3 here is CASSPRRSEDGEKLFF. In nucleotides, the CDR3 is TGTGCCAGCAGCCCCAGGAGGAGCGAAGACGGTGAAAAACTGTTTTTT.

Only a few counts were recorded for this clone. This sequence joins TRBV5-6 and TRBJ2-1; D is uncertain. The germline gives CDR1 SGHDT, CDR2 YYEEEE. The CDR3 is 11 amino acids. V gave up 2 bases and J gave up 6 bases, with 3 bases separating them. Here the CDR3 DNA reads TGTGCCAGCAGCTTCGTCAATGAGCAGTTCTTC. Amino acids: CASSFVNEQFF.

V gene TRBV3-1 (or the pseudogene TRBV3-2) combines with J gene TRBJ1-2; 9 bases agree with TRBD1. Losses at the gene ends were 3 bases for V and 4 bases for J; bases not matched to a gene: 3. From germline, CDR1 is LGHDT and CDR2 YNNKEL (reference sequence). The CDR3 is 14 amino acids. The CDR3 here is CASSHGTGSYGYTF. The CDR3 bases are TGTGCCAGCAGCCATGGGACAGGGTCCTATGGCTACACCTTC.

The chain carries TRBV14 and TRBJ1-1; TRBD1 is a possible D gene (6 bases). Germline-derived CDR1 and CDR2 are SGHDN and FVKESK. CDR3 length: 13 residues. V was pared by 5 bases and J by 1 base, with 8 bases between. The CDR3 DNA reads TGTGCCAGCAGCGCACAGGGGAACACTGAAGCTTTCTTT. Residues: CASSAQGNTEAFF.

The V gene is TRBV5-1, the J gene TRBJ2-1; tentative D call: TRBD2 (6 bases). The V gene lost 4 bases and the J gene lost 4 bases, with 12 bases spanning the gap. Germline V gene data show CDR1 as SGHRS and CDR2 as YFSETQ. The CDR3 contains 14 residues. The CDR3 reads CASSRLGPYNEQFF. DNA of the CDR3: TGCGCCAGCAGCCGACTAGGCCCTTACAATGAGCAGTTCTTC.

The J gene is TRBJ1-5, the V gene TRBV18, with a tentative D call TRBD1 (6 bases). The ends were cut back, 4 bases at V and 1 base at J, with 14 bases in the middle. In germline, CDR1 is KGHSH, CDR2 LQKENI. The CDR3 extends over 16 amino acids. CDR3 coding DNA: TGTGCCAGCTCACTCTTACAGGGATCGAGCAATCAGCCCCAGCATTTT. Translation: CASSLLQGSSNQPQHF.

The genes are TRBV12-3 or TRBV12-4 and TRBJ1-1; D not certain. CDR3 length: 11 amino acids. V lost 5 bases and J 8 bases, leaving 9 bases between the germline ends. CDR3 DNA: TGTGCCAGCAGTCGACAATCAGAAGCTTTCTTT. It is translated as CASSRQSEAFF.

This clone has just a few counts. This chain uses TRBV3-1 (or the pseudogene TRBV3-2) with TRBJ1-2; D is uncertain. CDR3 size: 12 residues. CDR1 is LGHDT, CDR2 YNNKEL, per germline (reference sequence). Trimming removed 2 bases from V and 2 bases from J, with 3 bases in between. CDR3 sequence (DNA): TGTGCCAGCAGCCAACAAAACTATGGCTACACCTTC. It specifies CASSQQNYGYTF.

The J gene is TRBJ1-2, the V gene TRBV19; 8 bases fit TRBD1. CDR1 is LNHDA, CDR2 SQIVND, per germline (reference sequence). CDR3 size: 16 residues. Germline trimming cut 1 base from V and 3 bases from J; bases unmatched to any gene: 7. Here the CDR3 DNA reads TGTGCCAGTAGTATAGGCGCCGGACAGGGCCACTATGGCTACACCTTC. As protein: CASSIGAGQGHYGYTF.

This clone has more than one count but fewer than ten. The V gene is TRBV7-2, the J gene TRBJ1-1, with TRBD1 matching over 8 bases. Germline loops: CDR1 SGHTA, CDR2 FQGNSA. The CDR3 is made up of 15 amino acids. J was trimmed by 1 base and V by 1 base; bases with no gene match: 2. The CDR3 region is CASSLDQGANTEAFF. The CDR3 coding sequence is TGTGCCAGCAGCTTAGATCAGGGGGCGAACACTGAAGCTTTCTTT.

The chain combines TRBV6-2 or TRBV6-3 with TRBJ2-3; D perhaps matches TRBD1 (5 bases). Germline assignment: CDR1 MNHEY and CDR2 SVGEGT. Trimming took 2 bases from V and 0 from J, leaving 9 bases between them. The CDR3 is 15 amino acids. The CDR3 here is CASSYDSKSTDTQYF. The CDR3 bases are TGTGCCAGCAGTTACGACAGCAAAAGCACAGATACGCAGTATTTT.

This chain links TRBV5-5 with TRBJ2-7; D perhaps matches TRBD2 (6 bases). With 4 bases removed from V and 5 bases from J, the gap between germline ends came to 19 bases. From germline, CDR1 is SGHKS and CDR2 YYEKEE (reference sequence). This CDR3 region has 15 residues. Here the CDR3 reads CASSIGTAGGNEQYF. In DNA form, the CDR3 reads TGTGCCAGCAGCATCGGGACTGCTGGAGGCAACGAGCAGTACTTC.

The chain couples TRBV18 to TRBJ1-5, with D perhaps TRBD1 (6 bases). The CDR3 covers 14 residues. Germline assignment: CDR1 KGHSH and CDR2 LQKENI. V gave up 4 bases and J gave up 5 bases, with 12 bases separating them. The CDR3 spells CASSRDQGYQPQHF. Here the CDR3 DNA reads TGTGCCAGCTCACGGGACCAGGGGTATCAGCCCCAGCATTTT.

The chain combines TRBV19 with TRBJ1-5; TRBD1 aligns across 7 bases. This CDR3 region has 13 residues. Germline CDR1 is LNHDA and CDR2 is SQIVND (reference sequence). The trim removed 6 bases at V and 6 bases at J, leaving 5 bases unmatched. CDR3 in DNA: TGTGCCAGTAGCCAAGACAGGGTTCAGCCCCAGCATTTT. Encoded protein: CASSQDRVQPQHF.

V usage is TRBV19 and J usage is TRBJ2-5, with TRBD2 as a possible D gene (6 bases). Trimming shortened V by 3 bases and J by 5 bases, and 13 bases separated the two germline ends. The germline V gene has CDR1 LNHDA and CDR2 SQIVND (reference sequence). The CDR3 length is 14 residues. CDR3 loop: CASSIGSGVETQYF. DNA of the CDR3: TGTGCCAGTAGTATCGGGTCGGGGGTGGAGACCCAGTACTTC.

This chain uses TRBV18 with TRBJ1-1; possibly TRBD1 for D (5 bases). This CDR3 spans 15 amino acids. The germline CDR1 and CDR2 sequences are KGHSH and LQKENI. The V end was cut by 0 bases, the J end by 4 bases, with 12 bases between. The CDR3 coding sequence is TGTGCCAGCTCACCACCGACTTTGGGGGGCACTGAAGCTTTCTTT. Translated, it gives CASSPPTLGGTEAFF.

The CDR3, as DNA: TGTGCCAGCAGTTACTCGGGGCAGGCAATTAATGAAAAACTGTTTTTT. Protein product: CASSYSGQAINEKLFF. The chain combines TRBV6-5 with TRBJ1-4; D is possibly TRBD1 (5 bases). This CDR3 contains 16 residues. Looked up from germline, CDR1 is MNHEY and CDR2 is SVGAGI. V was pared by 0 bases and J by 4 bases, with 12 bases between.

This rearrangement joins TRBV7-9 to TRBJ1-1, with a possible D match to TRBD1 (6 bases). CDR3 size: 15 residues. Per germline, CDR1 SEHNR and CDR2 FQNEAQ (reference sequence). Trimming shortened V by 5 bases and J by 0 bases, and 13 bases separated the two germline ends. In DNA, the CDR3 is TGTGCCAGCAGCCTCGCCCAGGGGATGAACACTGAAGCTTTCTTT. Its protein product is CASSLAQGMNTEAFF.

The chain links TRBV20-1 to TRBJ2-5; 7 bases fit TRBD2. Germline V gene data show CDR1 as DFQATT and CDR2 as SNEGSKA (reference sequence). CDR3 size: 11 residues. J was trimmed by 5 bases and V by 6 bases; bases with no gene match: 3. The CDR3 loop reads CSAVGGETQYF. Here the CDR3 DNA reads TGCAGTGCCGTGGGGGGGGAGACCCAGTACTTC.

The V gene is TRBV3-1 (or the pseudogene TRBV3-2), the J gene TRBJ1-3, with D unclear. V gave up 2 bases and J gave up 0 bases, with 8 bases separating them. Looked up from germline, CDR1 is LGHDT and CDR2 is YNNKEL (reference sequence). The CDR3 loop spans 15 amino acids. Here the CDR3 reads CASSQRLNSGNTIYF. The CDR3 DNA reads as TGTGCCAGCAGCCAACGGTTAAACTCTGGAAACACCATATATTTT.

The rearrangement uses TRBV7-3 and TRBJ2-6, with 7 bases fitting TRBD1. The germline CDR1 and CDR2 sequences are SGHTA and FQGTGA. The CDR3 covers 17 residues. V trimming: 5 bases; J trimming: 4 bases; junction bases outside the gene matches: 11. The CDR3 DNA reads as TGTGCCAGCAGCGTAGGGACAGCCCTTTGGGGGGCCAACGTCCTGACTTTC. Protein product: CASSVGTALWGANVLTF.